These 20 T cell receptor beta chains originate from one sample sequenced in a study of T cell repertoires in cytomegalovirus infection. From the reads, TCRdb called clonotypes with MiXCR, one entry per CDR3 protein. This sample yields roughly 500,000 distinct CDR3 sequences, of which about 17% are seen a single time; 20% to 30% belongs to the top ten. Sequencing used CD8+ T cells from PBMCs. The receptors shown here come from a human donor in good health (CMV status not recorded). Some clones in this sample may be carry-over from other donors' samples.

This clonotype was seen a few times. V gene TRBV28 combines with J gene TRBJ1-2, with 9 bases that match TRBD1. Germline CDR1 MDHEN, CDR2 SYDVKM. The CDR3 runs 14 residues. The J segment lost 8 bases and the V segment lost 2 bases, leaving 6 bases of the junction unmatched. The CDR3, as DNA: TGTGCCAGCAGTTTAGCTACAGGGGGCTCCGGCTACACCTTC. Translation gives CASSLATGGSGYTF.

This clonotype was observed at least ten times. V gene TRBV18 combines with J gene TRBJ2-7, with D unresolved. The CDR3 runs 14 residues. Per germline, CDR1 KGHSH and CDR2 LQKENI. The V end was cut by 0 bases, the J end by 5 bases, with 11 bases between. The DNA for the CDR3 is TGTGCCAGCTCACCACCGGCCAGGCTGAACGAGCAGTACTTC. Translated: CASSPPARLNEQYF.

With respect to this clonotype: Possible read error: a much larger clone is one base away. J is TRBJ1-2 and V is TRBV27, with no clear D. CDR1 is MNHEY, CDR2 SMNVEV, per germline (reference sequence). The CDR3 has 14 amino acids. This CDR3 is CASRPGGIDYVYTF. The CDR3 coding sequence is TGTGCCAGCAGGCCGGGTGGAATTGACTATGTCTACACCTTC.

This clonotype was seen only a few times. This chain uses TRBV27 with TRBJ1-4, with TRBD1 matching 7 bases. After removal of 0 bases from V and 5 bases from J, the junction contained 6 bases not matched to a gene. The CDR3 covers 16 residues. CDR1 is MNHEY, CDR2 SMNVEV, per germline (reference sequence). The CDR3: CASSLSTGAGNEKLFF. DNA for the CDR3: TGTGCCAGCAGTTTATCTACAGGGGCCGGAAATGAAAAACTGTTTTTT.

The chain links TRBV7-9 to TRBJ2-1; 10 positions match TRBD2. Germline assignment: CDR1 SEHNR and CDR2 FQNEAQ (reference sequence). The CDR3 is 17 amino acids. With V trimmed by 4 bases and J by 9 bases, 15 bases remained unmatched. The CDR3 loop reads CASSSGSGGLNWGEQFF. DNA for the CDR3: TGTGCCAGCAGCTCCGGTAGCGGGGGGCTTAATTGGGGTGAGCAGTTCTTC.

V usage is TRBV6-2 or TRBV6-3 and J usage is TRBJ2-2; D gene ambiguous. CDR3 length: 14 residues. V lost 0 bases to trimming and J lost 10 bases, with 12 bases between them. Germline CDR1 is MNHEY and CDR2 is SVGEGT. CDR3 coding DNA: TGTGCCAGCAGTTACTCGAACGAACTCCTGGAGCTGTTTTTT. This codes for CASSYSNELLELFF.

This clonotype was seen ten or more times. The chain uses TRBV11-3 and TRBJ2-5; D is possibly TRBD1 or TRBD2 (5 bases each). CDR1 and CDR2 (germline): SGHNT, YENEEA. This CDR3 has 15 residues. V was pared by 6 bases and J by 4 bases, with 18 bases between. The CDR3, as DNA: TGTGCCAGCAGTAAATGGGAAGAGGGGAGAGAGACCCAGTACTTC. It encodes CASSKWEEGRETQYF.

This rearrangement joins TRBV4-1 to TRBJ2-7; unclear D gene. Trimming stripped 2 bases from V and 0 bases from J, with 8 bases between. The CDR3 extends over 14 amino acids. The germline gives CDR1 MGHRA, CDR2 YSYEKL. As DNA, the CDR3 is TGCGCCAGCAGCCAACTCCCCTTCTCCTACGAGCAGTACTTC. Translating gives CASSQLPFSYEQYF.

This clonotype occurred a few times. V is TRBV14 and J is TRBJ2-6; D is undetermined. The CDR3 loop spans 15 amino acids. Per germline, CDR1 SGHDN and CDR2 FVKESK. Trimming stripped 4 bases from V and 0 bases from J, with 7 bases between. The CDR3 loop is CASSRYSSGANVLTF. DNA for the CDR3: TGTGCCAGCAGCCGGTACAGCTCTGGGGCCAACGTCCTGACTTTC.

There are many counts of this clonotype. The genes are TRBV27 and TRBJ1-2, with D unclear. The CDR3 is 16 amino acids. Germline V gene sequence: CDR1 MNHEY, CDR2 SMNVEV (reference sequence). The V gene lost 4 bases and the J gene lost 1 base, with 16 bases spanning the gap. The CDR3 coding sequence is TGTGCCAGCAGTTCCTCGTTGGGTGAATTTAACTATGGCTACACCTTC. Residues: CASSSSLGEFNYGYTF.

The chain has TRBV4-2 and TRBJ2-5; perhaps TRBD1 as D (6 bases). Germline V CDR1 and CDR2: LGHNA, YNFKEQ. V lost 0 bases to trimming and J lost 4 bases, with 12 bases between them. CDR3 length equals 15 residues. The CDR3 DNA reads as TGTGCCAGCAGCCAAGAGGGAAGGGGGAGAGAGACCCAGTACTTC. Translated: CASSQEGRGRETQYF.

There are many counts of this clonotype. The genes are TRBV7-2 and TRBJ1-1; D is unclear. V lost 11 bases to trimming and J lost 1 base, with 8 bases between them. The CDR3 extends over 11 amino acids. CDR1 and CDR2 (germline): SGHTA, FQGNSA. CDR3 bases: TGTGCCTCCTACTCGAACACTGAAGCTTTCTTT. This sequence encodes CASYSNTEAFF.

The chain joins TRBV5-4 to TRBJ2-2, with D unresolved. The CDR3 length is 15 residues. Germline CDR1 and CDR2: SGHNT and YYREEE (reference sequence). The germline V and J ends were trimmed by 0 bases and 9 bases, with 15 bases remaining between them. DNA of the CDR3: TGTGCCAGCAGCTTGGCTGAAGAGTTCATCAGGGAGCTGTTTTTT. Its translation is CASSLAEEFIRELFF.

Only a few counts were recorded for this clonotype. The chain joins TRBV27 to TRBJ2-7; 11 nucleotides match TRBD2. V shed 5 bases and J 3 bases; nucleotides not matched to a gene: 9. The CDR3 runs to 16 residues. Germline CDR1 is MNHEY and CDR2 is SMNVEV (reference sequence). CDR3 sequence (DNA): TGTGCCAGCAGTCCGACTAGCGGGATCCCGCTCTACGAGCAGTACTTC. It specifies CASSPTSGIPLYEQYF.

CDR3 amino acids: CSARDRGTGAYEQYF. The DNA for the CDR3 is TGCAGTGCTAGAGATCGGGGGACAGGGGCCTACGAGCAGTACTTC. This chain links TRBV20-1 with TRBJ2-7, with 10 nucleotides matching TRBD1. Germline loops: CDR1 DFQATT, CDR2 SNEGSKA (reference sequence). CDR3 length equals 15 residues. The V gene end was trimmed by 0 bases and the J gene end by 2 bases; junction bases not matched to a gene: 4.

V is TRBV4-1 and J is TRBJ2-1, with D tentatively TRBD2 (6 bases). From germline, CDR1 is MGHRA and CDR2 YSYEKL. This CDR3 spans 15 amino acids. V lost 3 bases to trimming and J lost 4 bases, with 13 bases between them. The CDR3 DNA is TGCGCCAGCAGCCAGTGGGACTCAATATACAATGAGCAGTTCTTC. It is translated as CASSQWDSIYNEQFF.

Worth noting for this clonotype: Since no conserved phenylalanine or tryptophan closes the CDR3, a read error is the likely cause. The DNA is omitted, as the CDR3 cannot be located on it reliably, and the CDR3 follows TCRdb's listing. The chain joins TRBV4-1 to TRBJ2-1; the D call of TRBD1 is as the table states it, not checked on the DNA. The CDR3 has 18 amino acids, counting both end residues. The germline V gene encodes CDR1 MGHRA and CDR2 YSYEKL. The CDR3 protein is CASSQDDPPGASYNEQLL.

This clonotype was observed a few times. The chain uses TRBV7-8 and TRBJ2-7, with TRBD1 matching 7 bases. Trimming cost V 5 bases and J 2 bases; bases outside gene matches: 6. Germline assignment: CDR1 SGHVS and CDR2 FQNEAQ. The length of the CDR3 is 14 residues. The CDR3 loop reads CASSTRQGAYEQYF. The CDR3 DNA is TGTGCCAGCAGCACCCGACAGGGCGCCTACGAGCAGTACTTC.

Only a few counts were recorded for this clonotype. The chain joins TRBV9 to TRBJ2-1; D possibly matches TRBD1 or TRBD2 (5 bases each). There are 15 residues in the CDR3. Trimming removed 4 bases from V and 4 bases from J, with 15 bases in between. CDR1 and CDR2 (germline): SGDLS, YYNGEE. CDR3 region: CASSPEGSLYNEQFF. CDR3 nucleotides: TGTGCCAGCAGCCCCGAGGGGTCCCTATACAATGAGCAGTTCTTC.

This rearrangement joins TRBV7-9 to TRBJ1-1; the D gene is possibly TRBD1 (6 bases). Germline V gene data show CDR1 as SEHNR and CDR2 as FQNEAQ (reference sequence). The CDR3 runs 14 residues. V was cut by 3 bases and J by 8 bases, with 16 bases left in between. The CDR3 is CASSLGGPSDEAFF. The DNA for the CDR3 is TGTGCCAGCAGCTTGGGGGGGCCTTCTGACGAAGCTTTCTTT.